These 21 T cell receptor beta chains share one sample of origin, sequenced in a study of T cell repertoires in cytomegalovirus infection. The antigens these receptors bind are not known. TCRdb re-called the reads through MiXCR, storing one row per CDR3 protein. The sample gives some 800,000 distinct CDR3 sequences, about 29% of which show up once; over 10% is in the top ten. Sequenced material: cultured CD8+ T cells from PBMCs, taken from culture after CMV antigen stimulation. The source is a human donor in good health (CMV status not recorded). Some clones in this sample may be carry-over from other donors' samples.

The rearrangement links TRBV19 to TRBJ2-7, with D maybe TRBD1 (6 bases). Trimming shortened V by 5 bases and J by 0 bases, and 11 bases separated the two germline ends. The CDR3 sequence is 14 residues long. Germline CDR1 and CDR2: LNHDA and SQIVND (reference sequence). The CDR3 protein is CASSPGQLSYEQYF. The CDR3 DNA follows: TGTGCCAGTAGTCCCGGACAGCTCTCCTACGAGCAGTACTTC.

The sample holds many counts of this clonotype. The rearrangement joins TRBV7-6 to TRBJ1-1, with TRBD1 matching 8 bases. The CDR3 has 15 residues. The junction had 12 bases not matched to a gene; V was cut back by 4 bases and J by 8 bases. In germline, CDR1 is SGHVS, CDR2 FNYEAQ. CDR3 residues: CASSSGQGGSPEAFF. CDR3 in DNA: TGTGCCAGCAGCTCCGGACAGGGAGGATCACCCGAAGCTTTCTTT.

This chain links TRBV6-5 with TRBJ1-1, with 7 bases matching TRBD1. The CDR3 is made up of 17 amino acids. Losses at the gene ends were 4 bases for V and 0 bases for J; bases not matched to a gene: 11. Germline V CDR1 and CDR2: MNHEY, SVGAGI. The DNA of the CDR3 is TGTGCCAGCAGTTTCACCGTCGCCGGGACAGTGAACACTGAAGCTTTCTTT. Protein: CASSFTVAGTVNTEAFF.

The rearrangement uses TRBV6-2 or TRBV6-3 and TRBJ2-5; tentative D call: TRBD1 (6 bases). V gave up 6 bases and J gave up 5 bases, with 13 bases separating them. This CDR3 has 13 amino acids. Germline V lookup: CDR1 MNHEY, CDR2 SVGEGT. CDR3 protein: CASRVQGWETQYF. Written as DNA, the CDR3 is TGTGCCAGCAGGGTACAGGGTTGGGAGACCCAGTACTTC.

This clonotype has just a few counts. The genes are TRBV24-1 and TRBJ1-2, with D possibly being TRBD1 (6 bases). Germline lookup yields CDR1 KGHDR and CDR2 SFDVKD. Trimming removed 12 bases at V and 6 bases at J, with 13 bases between. The CDR3 length is 11 residues. CDR3 in DNA: TGTGCCGTCCGGGACAACGATGGCTACACCTTC. It specifies CAVRDNDGYTF.

The CDR3 nucleotides are TGTGCCAGCAGGCGGACTAGCGGGGCATACACAGATACGCAGTATTTT. Residues: CASRRTSGAYTDTQYF. This chain joins TRBV14 and TRBJ2-3, with TRBD2 matching over 12 bases. The germline gives CDR1 SGHDN, CDR2 FVKESK. V was pared by 6 bases and J by 2 bases, with 6 bases of the junction left unmatched. The CDR3 covers 16 residues.

This chain uses TRBV6-2 or TRBV6-3 with TRBJ2-1; D is uncertain. The CDR3 extends over 12 amino acids. The V end was cut by 2 bases, the J end by 5 bases, with 4 bases between. CDR1 and CDR2 from the germline V gene are MNHEY and SVGEGT. The CDR3 nucleotides are TGTGCCAGCAGTTACGTGCACAATGAGCAGTTCTTC. It yields the protein CASSYVHNEQFF.

This clonotype was seen repeatedly, ten times or more. The chain recombines TRBV2 with TRBJ1-1, with a tentative D call TRBD1 (5 bases). V was pared by 1 base and J by 3 bases, with 9 bases between. The CDR3 runs to 14 residues. CDR1 and CDR2 from the germline V gene are SNHLY and FYNNEI. The CDR3 protein is CASSEEGTDTEAFF. The CDR3, as DNA: TGTGCCAGCAGTGAAGAAGGGACTGACACTGAAGCTTTCTTT.

This clonotype was counted only a few times. Here the CDR3 reads CASSLVGLAGVYNEQFF. The CDR3 region has the DNA TGTGCCAGCAGCTTAGTGGGACTAGCGGGCGTATACAATGAGCAGTTCTTC. This chain connects TRBV7-2 to TRBJ2-1; 12 nucleotides align to TRBD2. CDR3 length equals 17 residues. Germline lookup yields CDR1 SGHTA and CDR2 FQGNSA. V shed 1 base and J 4 bases; nucleotides not matched to a gene: 5.

This clonotype was found a few times. Sequence at one end of the junction differs from germline and may be a read error. V and J are TRBV7-9 and TRBJ2-5, with a tentative D call TRBD2 (6 bases). Germline V gene data show CDR1 as SEHNR and CDR2 as FQNEAQ (reference sequence). This CDR3 comprises 12 residues. CDR3 sequence reads: CASSLGGEAQYF. As DNA, the CDR3 is TGTGCCAGCAGCCTGGGGGGAGAGGCCCAGTACTTC.

V gene TRBV6-2 or TRBV6-3 combines with J gene TRBJ1-1, with TRBD1 as a possible D gene (6 bases). Germline V lookup: CDR1 MNHEY, CDR2 SVGEGT. The CDR3 is 14 residues long. Trimming shortened V by 9 bases and J by 7 bases, and 21 bases separated the two germline ends. CDR3 bases: TGTGCCAGTATAAACGGGGGGGCCCTGTTTGAAGCTTTCTTT. Its protein product is CASINGGALFEAFF.

The chain has TRBV12-3 or TRBV12-4 and TRBJ1-2, with D possibly TRBD1 on 5 matching bases. This CDR3 is 15 amino acids long. V lost 4 bases and J lost 1, with 13 bases in between. The CDR3 is CASSSRDYNNYGYTF. The CDR3 DNA reads TGTGCCAGCAGTTCCCGGGACTACAATAACTATGGCTACACCTTC.

This clonotype has at least ten counts. This chain links TRBV27 with TRBJ2-7; weak D call: TRBD2 (5 bases). Germline assignment: CDR1 MNHEY and CDR2 SMNVEV (reference sequence). The V end was cut by 6 bases, the J end by 1 base, with 13 bases between. CDR3 length: 14 residues. The CDR3 nucleotides read TGTGCCAGCAGACTTGGACTGGTTTCCTACGAGCAGTACTTC. Amino acid sequence: CASRLGLVSYEQYF.

This sequence joins TRBV13 and TRBJ2-7, with TRBD2 as a possible D gene (7 bases). Germline CDR1 reads PRHDT; CDR2 reads FYEKMQ (reference sequence). The CDR3 is made up of 14 amino acids. The V and J ends lost 7 bases and 2 bases respectively, with 15 bases between them. CDR3 DNA: TGTGCCAGCACCGATAGGGGGGGGGCCTACGAGCAGTACTTC. Its translation: CASTDRGGAYEQYF.

This clonotype was detected only a few times. This chain links TRBV7-9 with TRBJ2-7, with D perhaps matching TRBD2 (5 bases). V was trimmed by 4 bases and J by 1 base, leaving 8 bases between them. Per germline, CDR1 SEHNR and CDR2 FQNEAQ (reference sequence). The CDR3 extends over 13 amino acids. The CDR3 protein is CASSSDYSYEQYV. The CDR3 DNA is TGTGCCAGCAGCTCCGACTATTCCTACGAGCAGTACGTC.

This clonotype has more than one count but fewer than ten. Its ends do not fully match the called genes, so a read error is possible. Written as DNA, the CDR3 is TGCAGCGTCGAAGACCTAAACCAAGAGACCCAGTACTTC. Translated: CSVEDLNQETQYF. V and J are TRBV29-1 and TRBJ2-5; D unresolved. The CDR3 spans 13 residues. Germline lookup yields CDR1 SQVTM and CDR2 ANQGSEA.

This clonotype was seen at least ten times. V gene TRBV10-3 combines with J gene TRBJ2-3, with unresolved D. The CDR3 has 12 amino acids. Trimming took off 5 bases at V and 3 bases at J, with 6 bases between the two ends. The V gene's germline CDR1 is ENHRY and CDR2 SYGVKD. CDR3 in amino acids: CAISPETDTQYF. For the CDR3, the DNA is TGTGCCATCAGTCCAGAAACAGATACGCAGTATTTT.

V usage is TRBV29-1 and J usage is TRBJ2-3; the match to TRBD1 covers 9 bases. Per the germline V gene, CDR1 is SQVTM and CDR2 is ANQGSEA. Germline trimming cut 6 bases from V and 4 bases from J; bases unmatched to any gene: 8. This CDR3 region has 14 residues. The CDR3 sequence: CSVGPGTGSDTQYF. The DNA of the CDR3 is TGCAGCGTCGGTCCTGGGACAGGGTCAGATACGCAGTATTTT.

CDR3: CASSHPEAREQYF. CDR3 bases: TGTGCCAGCAGCCACCCCGAGGCGCGGGAGCAGTACTTC. The rearrangement links TRBV7-9 to TRBJ2-7; D is unclear. The CDR3 loop spans 13 amino acids. Germline V lookup: CDR1 SEHNR, CDR2 FQNEAQ (reference sequence). V dropped 5 bases and J dropped 7 bases, with 15 bases sitting between them.

This sequence joins TRBV6-5 and TRBJ2-5; the match to TRBD2 covers 7 bases. CDR1 MNHEY and CDR2 SVGAGI come from the germline V gene. The CDR3 runs 15 residues. V lost 2 bases, J lost 5 bases, and 8 bases stayed unmatched. In DNA, the CDR3 is TGTGCCAGCAGTTACAGGATGAGGGGAGGGGAGACCCAGTACTTC. Amino acid sequence: CASSYRMRGGETQYF.

The V call is TRBV15, the J call TRBJ2-3; a possible D gene is TRBD2 (6 bases). From germline, CDR1 is LNHNV and CDR2 YYDKDF (reference sequence). Trimming cost V 3 bases and J 2 bases, with 15 bases left between them. CDR3 size: 16 residues. Here the CDR3 reads CATSSDTSLLTDTQYF. Written as DNA, the CDR3 is TGTGCCACCAGCAGTGATACTAGCCTCCTCACAGATACGCAGTATTTT.